This T cell receptor beta chain stems from a study of T cells in Graves' hyperthyroidism and ophthalmopathy. The ends were cut back, 7 bases at V and 7 bases at J, with 16 bases in the middle. Germline CDR1 and CDR2: SNHLY and FYNNEI. The length of the CDR3 is 14 residues. This clonotype was found a few times. Its target is not known. Notes on the study in general: The model anticipated ophthalmopathy a median about six months pre-onset.

When ophthalmopathy did not progress within 18 months, Graves' hyperthyroidism was considered stable. Patients were aged 18 to 65, had disease duration under 2 months, and had newly diagnosed hyperthyroidism. Criteria for exclusion of patients were uncontrolled infection, other autoimmune disease, pregnancy or lactation. Using RNA transcripts as the source, TCR beta CDR3 regions were amplified. During a first-round RT-PCR of the TCR CDR3, the HTBI primer set was used. TCRdb itself ran the multiplex PCR reads through MiXCR, one entry per CDR3 protein. The table has just over 550,000 distinct CDR3 sequences, around 46% seen once; the top ten hold nearly 8.5%.

This chain connects TRBV2 to TRBJ1-4; D perhaps matches TRBD1 (6 bases). This receptor was identified in a woman between 18 and 29 years old with Graves' hyperthyroidism. Sequenced input: peripheral blood or thyroid tissue (not recorded which). The chain's CDR3 is CASTRDTSGEKLFF. CDR3 sequence (DNA): TGTGCCAGCACCCGGGACACCAGCGGTGAAAAACTGTTTTTT.